Below are 29 T cell receptor beta chains sequenced from a single sample in a study of T cell repertoires in cytomegalovirus infection. TCRdb ran MiXCR on the reads and lists one entry per CDR3 protein. Of around 290,000 distinct CDR3 sequences listed, 25% are singletons. Sequencing was performed on PBMCs. Source of these receptors: a human donor in good health (CMV status not recorded). Some clones in this sample may be carry-over from other donors' samples.

This clonotype was recorded many times. DNA of the CDR3: TGTGCCAGCAGTGAATATTGGAAGAACACTGAAGCTTTCTTT. The encoded protein is CASSEYWKNTEAFF. This chain joins TRBV6-1 and TRBJ1-1; no definite D call. CDR3 size: 14 residues. Trimming pared 2 bases from V and 1 base from J, leaving 8 bases between. CDR1 is MNHNS and CDR2 is SASEGT in the germline V gene.

The CDR3 sequence is CASSPPGEQYF. Written as DNA, the CDR3 is TGTGCCAGCAGCCCCCCCGGCGAGCAGTACTTC. The chain combines TRBV11-2 with TRBJ2-7, with D unresolved. Germline CDR1 SGHAT, CDR2 FQNNGV. The CDR3 sequence is 11 residues long. V was clipped by 5 bases and J by 6 bases, with 8 bases between them.

This clonotype has ten or more counts. The CDR3 here is CASSFSGGDYNEQFF. In DNA, the CDR3 is TGTGCCAGCAGCTTCAGCGGGGGGGACTACAATGAGCAGTTCTTC. This chain joins TRBV7-2 and TRBJ2-1; 10 positions match TRBD2. The CDR3 sequence is 15 residues long. Trimming cost V 3 bases and J 3 bases; bases outside gene matches: 2. CDR1 and CDR2 from the germline V gene are SGHTA and FQGNSA.

The chain couples TRBV28 to TRBJ1-1; D perhaps matches TRBD1 (5 bases). CDR1 is MDHEN and CDR2 is SYDVKM in the germline V gene. The length of the CDR3 is 13 residues. The germline V and J ends were trimmed by 6 bases and 5 bases, with 13 bases remaining between them. CDR3 coding DNA: TGTGCCAGCAGGTCTGGACAAGGGACTGAAGCTTTCTTT. It codes for CASRSGQGTEAFF.

This clonotype has ten or more counts. This rearrangement joins TRBV12-3 or TRBV12-4 to TRBJ2-5; TRBD1 might be the D (6 bases). The CDR3 consists of 13 residues. V was clipped by 6 bases and J by 5 bases, with 13 bases between them. CDR3 sequence: CASSSTGFETQYF. CDR3 DNA sequence: TGTGCCAGCAGCTCTACAGGGTTCGAGACCCAGTACTTC.

In this sample, this clonotype turned up a few times. The chain joins TRBV11-2 to TRBJ1-2, with 9 bases aligning to TRBD1. Germline assignment: CDR1 SGHAT and CDR2 FQNNGV. V lost 4 bases to trimming and J lost 7 bases; unmatched junction nucleotides: 13. CDR3 length: 16 residues. The CDR3 protein is CASSSNRGQGPTGYTF. CDR3 nucleotide sequence: TGTGCCAGCAGCTCCAATAGGGGACAGGGCCCGACTGGCTACACCTTC.

Of note for this clonotype: One end of the junction fails to match germline, which may point to a read error. V usage is TRBV6-2 or TRBV6-3 and J usage is TRBJ1-5, with TRBD1 as a possible D gene (6 bases). This CDR3 is built from 14 residues. Germline V gene sequence: CDR1 MNHEY, CDR2 SVGEGT. In DNA form, the CDR3 reads TGTGCCAGCAGCTATCAGGGGTACAATCAGCCCCAGCCTTTT. It is translated as CASSYQGYNQPQPF.

J is TRBJ1-5 and V is TRBV28; possibly TRBD1 for D (6 bases). V gave up 5 bases and J gave up 6 bases, with 11 bases separating them. Germline CDR1 is MDHEN and CDR2 is SYDVKM. The CDR3 sequence is 13 residues long. CDR3 in amino acids: CASSPVTGQPQHF. In DNA, the CDR3 is TGTGCCAGCAGTCCCGTGACAGGTCAGCCCCAGCATTTT.

V is TRBV28 and J is TRBJ1-5; no clear D gene. Germline V gives CDR1 MDHEN, CDR2 SYDVKM. The CDR3 runs to 15 residues. V was cut by 5 bases and J by 10 bases, with 21 bases left in between. The CDR3 region is CASSQTRNPPRPQHF. As DNA, the CDR3 is TGTGCCAGCAGTCAAACACGGAACCCACCACGACCCCAGCATTTT.

The chain employs TRBV7-2 and TRBJ2-3; no reliable D call. CDR1 and CDR2 (germline): SGHTA, FQGNSA. The CDR3 loop spans 16 amino acids. V was cut by 4 bases and J by 2 bases, with 16 bases left in between. This chain's CDR3 is CASSSRVGSPTDTQYF. Written as DNA, the CDR3 is TGTGCCAGCAGCTCTCGGGTTGGGTCACCCACAGATACGCAGTATTTT.

This chain links TRBV7-2 with TRBJ2-1; D unresolved. The CDR3 consists of 15 residues. Trimming pared 5 bases from V and 0 bases from J, leaving 11 bases between. Per germline, CDR1 SGHTA and CDR2 FQGNSA. The chain's CDR3 is CASSRTVSSYNEQFF. CDR3 nucleotides: TGTGCCAGCAGCCGGACCGTAAGCTCCTACAATGAGCAGTTCTTC.

This clonotype has a handful of counts. This chain connects TRBV6-2 or TRBV6-3 to TRBJ1-4; D might be TRBD1 (5 bases). V was pared by 5 bases and J by 0 bases, with 16 bases between. CDR1 is MNHEY, CDR2 SVGEGT, per germline. The CDR3 is 17 residues long. CDR3 protein: CASSNIRDSATNEKLFF. CDR3 bases: TGTGCCAGCAGTAATATCCGGGACTCCGCAACTAATGAAAAACTGTTTTTT.

This clonotype was detected many times. The chain uses TRBV7-2 and TRBJ1-5; the D is unclear. The V and J ends lost 5 bases and 1 base respectively, with 12 bases between them. The CDR3 totals 15 residues. Germline CDR1 and CDR2: SGHTA and FQGNSA. Here the CDR3 DNA reads TGTGCCAGCAGCATAAGGCCCAAGAGCAATCAGCCCCAGCATTTT. This sequence encodes CASSIRPKSNQPQHF.

The chain has TRBV29-1 and TRBJ1-3; D is uncertain. The CDR3 is 12 amino acids. V gave up 3 bases and J gave up 1 base, with 4 bases separating them. The germline CDR1 and CDR2 sequences are SQVTM and ANQGSEA. CDR3 residues: CSVDGSGNTIYF. The CDR3 bases are TGCAGCGTTGATGGGTCTGGAAACACCATATATTTT.

This clonotype was seen a few times. The genes are TRBV2 and TRBJ1-5; D uncertain. V was shortened by 5 bases and J by 5 bases, with 4 bases between the two germline ends. The CDR3 consists of 11 residues. CDR1 is SNHLY, CDR2 FYNNEI, per germline. The chain's CDR3 is CASSRDQPQHF. DNA of the CDR3: TGTGCCAGCAGTCGAGATCAGCCCCAGCATTTT.

This clonotype was found once. The CDR3 DNA reads TGCGCCAGCAGCTTGAGGAAAGGGGTTTACGAGCAGTACTTC. Protein product: CASSLRKGVYEQYF. The chain is built from TRBV5-1 and TRBJ2-7; weak D call: TRBD1 (5 bases). This CDR3 is 14 amino acids long. V gave up 1 base and J gave up 4 bases, with 12 bases separating them. Germline lookup yields CDR1 SGHRS and CDR2 YFSETQ.

CDR3 in amino acids: CASSSGTADQETQYF. Here the CDR3 DNA reads TGCGCCAGCAGCTCCGGGACAGCCGATCAAGAGACCCAGTACTTC. The rearrangement uses TRBV5-1 and TRBJ2-5; 7 bases agree with TRBD1. This CDR3 is built from 15 residues. Losses at the gene ends were 3 bases for V and 2 bases for J; bases not matched to a gene: 7. Germline CDR1 SGHRS, CDR2 YFSETQ.

The sample holds many counts of this clonotype. The genes are TRBV7-2 and TRBJ2-7; no clear D. There are 14 residues in the CDR3. The V end was cut by 1 base, the J end by 6 bases, with 13 bases between. From germline, CDR1 is SGHTA and CDR2 FQGNSA. The CDR3 loop reads CASSLDPYPREQYF. CDR3 bases: TGTGCCAGCAGCTTAGACCCTTACCCCCGCGAGCAGTACTTC. Together with reference TRBV7-2 and TRBJ2-7, the CDR3 gives the full variable domain: GAGVSQSPSNKVTEKGKDVELRCDPISGHTALYWYRQSLGQGLEFLIYFQGNSAPDKSGLPSDRFSAERTGGSVSTLTIQRTQQEDSAVYLCASSLDPYPREQYFGPGTRLTVT.

This clonotype was seen repeatedly, ten times or more. V usage is TRBV7-8 and J usage is TRBJ2-7; 7 bases are shared with TRBD1. This CDR3 contains 14 residues. Germline trimming cut 8 bases from V and 4 bases from J; bases unmatched to any gene: 11. The germline CDR1 and CDR2 sequences are SGHVS and FQNEAQ. Here the CDR3 reads CASAGDRDLYEQYF. CDR3 bases: TGTGCCAGCGCCGGCGACAGGGATCTGTACGAGCAGTACTTC.

Concerning this clonotype itself: Being one base from a much bigger clone, this may be a read error. The CDR3 does not end in the conserved phenylalanine or tryptophan, so this is likely a read error. This sequence joins TRBV7-2 and TRBJ1-1; maybe TRBD1 (6 bases). Trimming took off 2 bases at V and 7 bases at J, with 11 bases between the two ends. Germline CDR1 and CDR2: SGHTA and FQGNSA. The CDR3 totals 13 residues. CDR3 region: CASSLFQGLEAFL. The DNA of the CDR3 is TGTGCCAGCAGCTTATTTCAGGGGCTTGAAGCTTTCCTT.

This clonotype has only a few counts. CDR3 residues: CASSLVHSYNEQFF. The CDR3, as DNA: TGTGCCAGCAGTTTAGTACACAGTTACAATGAGCAGTTCTTC. V gene TRBV28 combines with J gene TRBJ2-1, with unresolved D. Germline CDR1 and CDR2: MDHEN and SYDVKM. With 2 bases removed from V and 4 bases from J, the gap between germline ends came to 9 bases. The CDR3 is made up of 14 amino acids.

This clonotype occurred a few times. This sequence joins TRBV18 and TRBJ2-7; TRBD1 or TRBD2 may be the D gene (5 bases each). V lost 5 bases, J lost 5 bases, and 13 bases lay in between. Per germline, CDR1 KGHSH and CDR2 LQKENI. This CDR3 is 13 amino acids long. The DNA for the CDR3 is TGTGCCAGCTCAGCCTCTAGGGACCACGAGCAGTACTTC. Residues: CASSASRDHEQYF.

There are a few counts of this clonotype. The chain couples TRBV20-1 to TRBJ2-1, with a weak D call TRBD2 (5 bases). CDR1 and CDR2 from the germline V gene are DFQATT and SNEGSKA (reference sequence). With 0 bases removed from V and 7 bases from J, the gap between germline ends came to 16 bases. The CDR3 contains 15 residues. The DNA of the CDR3 is TGCAGTGCTAGAGATCTCAGCGGATCCATGAATGAGCAGTTCTTC. Its protein is CSARDLSGSMNEQFF.

This clonotype has only a few counts. CDR3 nucleotides: TGTGCCAGCAGCCCATGGGGACAGGGTTACAATGAGCAGTTCTTC. Residues: CASSPWGQGYNEQFF. The rearrangement joins TRBV7-9 to TRBJ2-1; 9 nucleotides align to TRBD1. CDR1 is SEHNR and CDR2 is FQNEAQ in the germline V gene (reference sequence). The V segment lost 5 bases and the J segment 4 bases; nucleotides outside the gene matches: 6. The CDR3 extends over 15 amino acids.

This clonotype was found a few times. The J gene is TRBJ1-2, the V gene TRBV5-4; D remains ambiguous. V was pared by 0 bases and J by 4 bases, with 7 bases between. The CDR3 extends over 13 amino acids. Germline V gene sequence: CDR1 SGHNT, CDR2 YYREEE (reference sequence). The CDR3 is CASSLGGSYGYTF. In nucleotides, the CDR3 is TGTGCCAGCAGCTTGGGAGGCAGCTATGGCTACACCTTC.

The chain joins TRBV7-2 to TRBJ2-1, with 10 bases identical to TRBD2. This CDR3 contains 16 residues. With 5 bases clipped from V and 4 bases from J, the junction kept 8 bases outside the gene matches. Germline lookup yields CDR1 SGHTA and CDR2 FQGNSA. The CDR3 DNA reads as TGTGCCAGCAGCGCCGCTGGACTAGCGGCATACAATGAGCAGTTCTTC. Protein sequence: CASSAAGLAAYNEQFF. The variable domain in full, with the rest retrieved from reference TRBV7-2 and TRBJ2-1, is GAGVSQSPSNKVTEKGKDVELRCDPISGHTALYWYRQSLGQGLEFLIYFQGNSAPDKSGLPSDRFSAERTGGSVSTLTIQRTQQEDSAVYLCASSAAGLAAYNEQFFGPGTRLTVL.

The table lists this clonotype with many counts. The rearrangement links TRBV7-2 to TRBJ1-5; D gene uncertain. There are 16 residues in the CDR3. V gave up 3 bases and J gave up 0 bases, with 12 bases separating them. Germline CDR1 is SGHTA and CDR2 is FQGNSA. The CDR3 region is CASSFAGPYSNQPQHF. CDR3 nucleotide sequence: TGTGCCAGCAGCTTCGCGGGCCCTTATAGCAATCAGCCCCAGCATTTT.

V usage is TRBV9 and J usage is TRBJ1-3; D gene uncertain. The V and J ends lost 0 bases and 0 bases respectively, with 10 bases between them. In germline, CDR1 is SGDLS, CDR2 YYNGEE. There are 16 residues in the CDR3. CDR3 loop: CASSVEEARSGNTIYF. As DNA, the CDR3 is TGTGCCAGCAGCGTAGAGGAGGCCCGCTCTGGAAACACCATATATTTT. The variable domain in full, with the rest retrieved from reference TRBV9 and TRBJ1-3, is DSGVTQTPKHLITATGQRVTLRCSPRSGDLSVYWYQQSLDQGLQFLIQYYNGEERAKGNILERFSAQQFPDLHSELNLSSLELGDSALYFCASSVEEARSGNTIYFGEGSWLTVV.

This chain joins TRBV19 and TRBJ1-5; 7 bases agree with TRBD1. The germline gives CDR1 LNHDA, CDR2 SQIVND (reference sequence). CDR3 size: 15 residues. Losses at the gene ends were 11 bases for V and 0 bases for J; bases not matched to a gene: 10. The CDR3, as DNA: TGTGCCCGCCTCGGGGACAGAGATAGCAATCAGCCCCAGCATTTT. It is translated as CARLGDRDSNQPQHF.